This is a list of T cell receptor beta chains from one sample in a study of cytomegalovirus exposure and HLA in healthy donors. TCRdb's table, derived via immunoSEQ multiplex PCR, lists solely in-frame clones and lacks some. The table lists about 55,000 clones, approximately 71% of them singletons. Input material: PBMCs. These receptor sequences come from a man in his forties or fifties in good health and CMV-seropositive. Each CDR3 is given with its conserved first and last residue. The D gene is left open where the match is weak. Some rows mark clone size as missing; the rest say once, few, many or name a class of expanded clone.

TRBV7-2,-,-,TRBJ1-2,CASSLAGEDGYTF,TGTGCCAGCAGCTTAGCAGGGGAGGATGGCTACACCTTC
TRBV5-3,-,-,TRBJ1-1,CARSPGRGIPRPGAFF,TGTGCCAGAAGCCCCGGGAGGGGAATACCTCGCCCAGGAGCTTTCTTT
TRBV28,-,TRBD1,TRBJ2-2,CASSFGRARRRTGDTGELFF,TGTGCCAGCAGTTTTGGGCGAGCAAGACGGAGGACAGGGGACACCGGGGAGCTGTTTTTT
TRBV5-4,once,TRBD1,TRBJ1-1,CASSGNRGGMNTEAFF,TGTGCCAGCAGCGGAAACAGGGGGGGCATGAACACTGAAGCTTTCTTT
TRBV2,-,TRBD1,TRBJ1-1,CASSEALWDRNTEAFF,TGTGCCAGCAGTGAAGCGCTTTGGGACAGGAACACTGAAGCTTTCTTT
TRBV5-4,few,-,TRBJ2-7,CASSSQAGISYEQYF,TGTGCCAGCAGCTCGCAGGCAGGGATCTCCTACGAGCAGTACTTC
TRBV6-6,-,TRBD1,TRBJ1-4,CASSLGGSANEKLFF,TGTGCCAGCAGTTTAGGGGGCAGTGCTAATGAAAAACTGTTTTTT
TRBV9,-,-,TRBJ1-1,CASSPPGADTEAFF,TGTGCCAGCAGCCCTCCAGGGGCAGACACTGAAGCTTTCTTT
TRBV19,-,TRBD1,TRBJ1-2,CASSPQGQGNYGYTF,TGTGCCAGTAGTCCACAGGGGCAGGGTAACTATGGCTACACCTTC
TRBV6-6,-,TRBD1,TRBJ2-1,CASRAGQGAYEQFF,TGTGCCAGCAGGGCGGGACAGGGGGCCTATGAGCAGTTCTTC
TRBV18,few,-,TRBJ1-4,CASSLDSNEKLFF,TGTGCCAGCTCACTTGACAGTAATGAAAAACTGTTTTTT
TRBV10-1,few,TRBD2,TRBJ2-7,CATPKFRLACEQYF,TGCGCCACTCCAAAATTCAGACTAGCTTGCGAGCAGTACTTC
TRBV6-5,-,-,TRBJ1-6,CASSSLRTAINSPLHF,TGTGCCAGCAGTTCACTTAGGACAGCGATTAATTCACCCCTCCACTTT
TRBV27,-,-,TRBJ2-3,CASSFHGDTQYF,TGTGCCAGCAGTTTCCACGGGGATACGCAGTATTTT
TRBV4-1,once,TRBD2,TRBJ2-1,CASRGGLAGAVDYNEQFF,TGCGCCAGCAGGGGGGGACTAGCGGGGGCCGTGGACTACAATGAGCAGTTCTTC
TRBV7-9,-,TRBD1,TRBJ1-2,CASSPGGLANYGYTF,TGTGCCAGCAGCCCAGGGGGGTTAGCTAACTATGGCTACACCTTC
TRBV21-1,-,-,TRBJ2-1,CARTTHERGGREQFF,TGTGCCAGGACCACTCATGAGCGGGGGGGCCGTGAGCAGTTCTTC
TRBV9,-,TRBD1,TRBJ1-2,CASRDRGDGYTF,TGTGCCAGCAGGGACAGGGGTGATGGCTACACCTTC
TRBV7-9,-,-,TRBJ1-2,CASSLGRAMANYGYTF,TGTGCCAGCAGCTTGGGCAGGGCTATGGCTAACTATGGCTACACCTTC
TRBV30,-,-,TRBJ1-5,CAWSVGGAGSYNQPQHF,TGTGCCTGGAGTGTAGGAGGGGCAGGTTCCTACAATCAGCCCCAGCATTTT
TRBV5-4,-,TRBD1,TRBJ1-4,CASSVGLGQGNEKLFF,TGTGCCAGCAGCGTTGGCCTGGGACAGGGTAATGAAAAACTGTTTTTT
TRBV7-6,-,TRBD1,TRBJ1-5,CASSLVGQGVSGNQPQHF,TGTGCCAGCAGCTTAGTCGGACAGGGGGTGAGTGGCAATCAGCCCCAGCATTTT
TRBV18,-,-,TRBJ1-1,CASSPFQGENTEAFF,TGTGCCAGCTCACCTTTCCAGGGCGAGAACACTGAAGCTTTCTTT
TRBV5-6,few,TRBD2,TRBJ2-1,CASSPSGGAYSEQFF,TGTGCCAGCAGCCCTAGCGGGGGGGCATACAGTGAGCAGTTCTTC
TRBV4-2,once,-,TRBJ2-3,CASSGQLSSTDTQYF,TGTGCCAGCAGCGGACAGTTATCTAGCACAGATACGCAGTATTTT
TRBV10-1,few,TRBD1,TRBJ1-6,CASSESHRGSPLHF,TGCGCCAGCAGTGAGTCGCACAGGGGTTCACCCCTCCACTTT
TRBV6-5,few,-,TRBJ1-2,CASSYLGGTVNYGYTF,TGTGCCAGCAGTTACCTGGGGGGAACGGTTAACTATGGCTACACCTTC
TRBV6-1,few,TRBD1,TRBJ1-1,CASKPGGRFSTEAFF,TGTGCCAGCAAACCAGGGGGGCGATTTAGCACTGAAGCTTTCTTT
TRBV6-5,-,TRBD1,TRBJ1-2,CASSYGDREEGGYTF,TGTGCCAGCAGTTACGGGGACAGGGAGGAAGGTGGCTACACCTTC
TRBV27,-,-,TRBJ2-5,CASSAGGEETQYF,TGTGCCAGCAGTGCCGGCGGTGAAGAGACCCAGTACTTC
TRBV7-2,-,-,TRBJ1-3,CASTSPTASGNTIYF,TGTGCCAGCACCTCCCCGACAGCCTCTGGAAACACCATATATTTT
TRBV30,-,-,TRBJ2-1,CAWSNSNEQFF,TGTGCCTGGAGTAACTCGAATGAGCAGTTCTTC
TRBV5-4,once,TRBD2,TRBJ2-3,CASSFGSGAADTQYF,TGTGCCAGCAGCTTCGGGAGCGGGGCGGCAGATACGCAGTATTTT
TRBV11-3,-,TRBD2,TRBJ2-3,CASSSGTSGRTDTQYF,TGTGCCAGCAGTTCCGGGACTAGCGGACGCACAGATACGCAGTATTTT
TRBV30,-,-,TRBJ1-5,CAWSAQKNQPQHF,TGTGCCTGGAGTGCGCAGAAAAATCAGCCCCAGCATTTT
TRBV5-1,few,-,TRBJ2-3,CASSLASSGTDTQYF,TGCGCCAGCAGCTTGGCCTCGAGCGGAACAGATACGCAGTATTTT
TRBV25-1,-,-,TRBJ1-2,CASSESAFLWTDYGYTF,TGTGCCAGCAGTGAGTCTGCATTTTTGTGGACAGACTATGGCTACACCTTC
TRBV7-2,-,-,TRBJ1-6,CASSLEAGRHSPLHF,TGTGCCAGCAGCTTAGAGGCAGGGAGGCATTCACCCCTCCACTTT
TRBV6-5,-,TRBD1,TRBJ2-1,CASSYSLDRDEQFF,TGTGCCAGCAGTTATTCCCTTGACAGGGATGAGCAGTTCTTC
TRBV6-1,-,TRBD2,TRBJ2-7,CASGLAGISYEQYF,TGTGCCAGCGGGCTAGCGGGGATCTCCTACGAGCAGTACTTC
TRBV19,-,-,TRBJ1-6,CASSITWNSPLHF,TGTGCCAGTAGTATCACTTGGAATTCACCCCTCCACTTT
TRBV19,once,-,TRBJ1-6,CASMQGSYNSPLHF,TGTGCCAGTATGCAGGGTTCCTATAATTCACCCCTCCACTTT
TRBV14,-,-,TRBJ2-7,CASRQDTVREQYF,TGTGCCAGCAGGCAAGACACAGTTCGGGAGCAGTACTTC
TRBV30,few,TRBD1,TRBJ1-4,CAWRGPGGEKLFF,TGTGCCTGGCGGGGGCCAGGGGGGGAAAAACTGTTTTTT
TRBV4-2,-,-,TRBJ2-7,CASSQAASGVTYEQYF,TGTGCCAGCAGCCAAGCGGCATCGGGGGTTACCTACGAGCAGTACTTC
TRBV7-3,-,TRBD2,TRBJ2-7,CASTLGSAGGYYEQYF,TGTGCCAGCACCCTGGGGTCGGCGGGGGGGTACTACGAGCAGTACTTC
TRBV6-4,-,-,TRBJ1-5,CASSDSKRLGNQPQHF,TGTGCCAGCAGTGACTCGAAGAGGCTAGGCAATCAGCCCCAGCATTTT
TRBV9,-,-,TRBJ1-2,CASSSRDNGYTF,TGTGCCAGCAGCTCCCGCGATAATGGCTACACCTTC